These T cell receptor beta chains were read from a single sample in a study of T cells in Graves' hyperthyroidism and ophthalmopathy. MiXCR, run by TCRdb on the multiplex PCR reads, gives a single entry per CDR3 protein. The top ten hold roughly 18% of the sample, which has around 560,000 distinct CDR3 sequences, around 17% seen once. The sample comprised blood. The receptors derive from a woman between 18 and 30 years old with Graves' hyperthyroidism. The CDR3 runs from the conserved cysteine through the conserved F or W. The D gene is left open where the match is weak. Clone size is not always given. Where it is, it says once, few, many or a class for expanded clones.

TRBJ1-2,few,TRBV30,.,CAWTLEGNGHTF,TGTGCCTGGACCCTAGAAGGGAACGGCCACACCTTC
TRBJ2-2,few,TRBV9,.,CASSVAGELFF,TGTGCCAGCAGCGTAGCCGGGGAGCTGTTTTTT
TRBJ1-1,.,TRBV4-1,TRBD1,CASSQGQGNLNTEAFF,TGCGCCAGCAGCCAGGGACAGGGGAATTTGAACACTGAAGCTTTCTTT
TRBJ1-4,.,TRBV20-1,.,CSAPTGATNEKLFF,TGCAGTGCTCCAACAGGCGCAACTAATGAAAAACTGTTTTTT
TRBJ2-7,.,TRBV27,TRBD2,CASSWGSGRNGQYF,TGTGCCAGCAGTTGGGGTAGCGGGAGGAATGGGCAGTACTTC
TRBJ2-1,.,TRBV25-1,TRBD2,CASSEWNGEGNEQFF,TGTGCCAGCAGTGAATGGAACGGGGAGGGCAATGAGCAGTTCTTC
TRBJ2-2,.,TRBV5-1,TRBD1,CASSGDRGANTGELFF,TGCGCCAGCAGCGGAGACAGGGGGGCGAACACCGGGGAGCTGTTTTTT
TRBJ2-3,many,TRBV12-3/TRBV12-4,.,CASSLGTSSTDTQYF,TGTGCCAGCAGTTTAGGGACTTCTAGCACAGATACGCAGTATTTT
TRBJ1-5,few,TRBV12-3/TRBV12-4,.,CASSFQFGGARQPQHF,TGTGCCAGCAGTTTTCAATTCGGCGGGGCCCGTCAGCCCCAGCATTTT
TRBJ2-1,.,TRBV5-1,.,CASSLQGSSYEQFF,TGCGCCAGCAGCTTACAGGGATCATCCTACGAGCAGTTCTTC
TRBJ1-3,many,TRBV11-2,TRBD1,CASSLDRGYGNTIYF,TGTGCCAGCAGCTTAGACAGGGGGTACGGAAACACCATATATTTT
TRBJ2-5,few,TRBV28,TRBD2,CASRSRGLAGGPKTQYF,TGTGCCAGCAGGAGTAGGGGTTTAGCGGGAGGCCCCAAGACCCAGTACTTC
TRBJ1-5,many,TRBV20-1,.,CSASRGGLQPQHF,TGCAGTGCTAGCCGGGGGGGGTTGCAGCCCCAGCATTTT
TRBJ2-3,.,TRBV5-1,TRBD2,CASSLVLLAGGPTDTQYF,TGCGCCAGCAGCTTGGTGTTGCTAGCGGGGGGTCCCACAGATACGCAGTATTTT
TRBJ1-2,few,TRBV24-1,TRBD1,CATSQGAPIHGYTF,TGTGCCACCAGTCAGGGGGCGCCCATTCATGGCTACACCTTC
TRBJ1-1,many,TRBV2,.,CASSEWGKNTEAFF,TGTGCCAGCAGTGAATGGGGGAAGAACACTGAAGCTTTCTTT